The 10 T cell receptor beta chains below were found in one sample sequenced in a study of blood T cell repertoires in COVID-19. TCRdb's copy holds only in-frame clones and misses some; the assay was immunoSEQ multiplex PCR. The table shows about 120,000 clones, with 82% occurring only once. The sequenced sample consisted of peripheral blood. The source of these receptors is a human donor in a cohort sampled during active COVID-19.

J is TRBJ2-7 and V is TRBV29-1; 10 bases are shared with TRBD1. Per the germline V gene, CDR1 is SQVTM and CDR2 is ANQGSEA. V lost 6 bases and J lost 5; bases outside the gene matches: 16. The CDR3 consists of 16 residues. The CDR3 loop reads CSVAAYNRDRGNEQYF. The DNA of the CDR3 is TGCAGCGTCGCCGCTTATAACCGGGACAGGGGCAACGAGCAGTACTTC.

The rearrangement uses TRBV10-1 and TRBJ2-3, with D tentatively TRBD1 (7 bases). The CDR3 is made up of 13 amino acids. Trimming removed 4 bases at V and 10 bases at J, with 15 bases between. Germline V lookup: CDR1 WNHNN, CDR2 SYGVQD (reference sequence). CDR3 amino acids: CASSGAGGHAQYF. The CDR3 nucleotides are TGCGCCAGCAGTGGGGCAGGGGGGCATGCGCAGTATTTT.

CDR3 residues: CASSPIPQTVTYNEQFF. CDR3 DNA: TGTGCCAGCAGCCCCATTCCCCAGACAGTTACCTACAATGAGCAGTTCTTC. The rearrangement joins TRBV7-9 to TRBJ2-1, with a weak D call TRBD1 (5 bases). From germline, CDR1 is SEHNR and CDR2 FQNEAQ (reference sequence). This CDR3 has 17 amino acids. The V and J ends lost 5 bases and 2 bases respectively, with 19 bases between them.

The rearrangement joins TRBV10-3 to TRBJ2-2, with D possibly matching TRBD1 (5 bases). The germline gives CDR1 ENHRY, CDR2 SYGVKD. The V end was cut by 5 bases, the J end by 0 bases, with 10 bases between. The CDR3 length is 15 residues. CDR3 residues: CAISFDSPNTGELFF. DNA for the CDR3: TGTGCCATCAGTTTTGACAGCCCGAACACCGGGGAGCTGTTTTTT.

The chain carries TRBV18 and TRBJ2-1, with 8 bases fitting TRBD2. J gave up 4 bases and V 8 bases, and 7 bases lay outside the gene matches. The germline gives CDR1 KGHSH, CDR2 LQKENI. The CDR3 covers 14 residues. In DNA, the CDR3 is TGTGCCAGCCCTGGGATAGCGGGATACAATGAGCAGTTCTTC. Amino acid sequence: CASPGIAGYNEQFF.

This clone appeared once. The V and J genes are TRBV5-1 and TRBJ2-1; TRBD2 is a possible D gene (6 bases). There are 14 residues in the CDR3. The germline gives CDR1 SGHRS, CDR2 YFSETQ. V lost 0 bases and J 7 bases, leaving 11 bases between the germline ends. The CDR3 sequence: CASSLEPGENEQFF. The DNA of the CDR3 is TGCGCCAGCAGCTTGGAACCGGGAGAGAATGAGCAGTTCTTC.

The chain recombines TRBV5-3 with TRBJ1-2; D is undetermined. TRBV5-3 belongs to the ORF category, with a function that is uncertain. This CDR3 is 13 amino acids long. The V end lost 4 bases, the J end lost 7 bases, and 14 bases lay between the germline ends. CDR3 amino acids: CARSLREKGGYTF. CDR3 sequence (DNA): TGTGCCAGAAGCCTGAGGGAAAAGGGTGGCTACACCTTC.

The V and J genes are TRBV9 and TRBJ2-1; D not resolved. The length of the CDR3 is 13 residues. Germline V gene sequence: CDR1 SGDLS, CDR2 YYNGEE. The V end was cut by 2 bases, the J end by 3 bases, with 6 bases between. CDR3: CASSVSYYNEQFF. In nucleotides, the CDR3 is TGTGCCAGCAGCGTTTCCTACTACAATGAGCAGTTCTTC. The full variable domain, rest sourced from reference TRBV9 and TRBJ2-1, is DSGVTQTPKHLITATGQRVTLRCSPRSGDLSVYWYQQSLDQGLQFLIQYYNGEERAKGNILERFSAQQFPDLHSELNLSSLELGDSALYFCASSVSYYNEQFFGPGTRLTVL.

This chain uses TRBV11-2 with TRBJ2-2, with a weak D call TRBD2 (5 bases). V was clipped by 1 base and J by 0 bases, with 9 bases between them. The CDR3 is 16 residues long. The germline V gene has CDR1 SGHAT and CDR2 FQNNGV. Here the CDR3 reads CASSLGAAANTGELFF. CDR3 bases: TGTGCCAGCAGCTTAGGGGCAGCGGCGAACACCGGGGAGCTGTTTTTT.

The chain links TRBV6-6 to TRBJ2-2, with D possibly TRBD2 on 6 matching bases. In germline, CDR1 is MNHNY, CDR2 SVGAGI (reference sequence). This CDR3 contains 15 residues. The V and J ends lost 2 bases and 8 bases respectively, with 15 bases between them. CDR3 protein: CASSYAGTPAGELFF. The CDR3 DNA is TGTGCCAGCAGTTACGCCGGGACTCCCGCGGGGGAGCTGTTTTTT.